Below are 5 T cell receptor beta chains sequenced from a single sample in a study of blood T cell repertoires in COVID-19. Sequenced by immunoSEQ multiplex PCR; TCRdb stores in-frame clones only, minus some. The sample gives about 86,000 clones, about 85% of which show up once; under 3.5% is in the top ten. Sequenced sample: peripheral blood. Receptor source: a man aged 45-65 years with acute or convalescent COVID-19.

The chain employs TRBV5-8 and TRBJ2-7; possible D gene TRBD2, 6 bases. The CDR3 runs 16 residues. Germline V gene lookup returns CDR1 SGHTS and CDR2 YDEGEE. The V end lost 1 base, the J end lost 5 bases, and 19 bases lay between the germline ends. The CDR3, as DNA: TGTGCCAGCAGCTTGTGGGACTCCTCAAGGGACCACGAGCAGTACTTC. Encoded protein: CASSLWDSSRDHEQYF.

The table lists this clone with a few counts. The genes are TRBV3-1 (or the pseudogene TRBV3-2) and TRBJ2-7; D unclear. Germline CDR1 and CDR2: LGHDT and YNNKEL (reference sequence). V was clipped by 0 bases and J by 2 bases, with 8 bases between them. CDR3 size: 14 residues. The CDR3 nucleotides read TGTGCCAGCAGCCAAGAATTGGCCACCTACGAGCAGTACTTC. Translated, it gives CASSQELATYEQYF.

This clone was observed once. The gene calls are TRBV7-9 and TRBJ1-1; TRBD1 aligns across 10 bases. In germline, CDR1 is SEHNR, CDR2 FQNEAQ (reference sequence). The CDR3 loop spans 13 amino acids. V was pared by 11 bases and J by 1 base, with 4 bases of the junction left unmatched. The CDR3 DNA is TGTGCCGGAGGGGACAGGGGGAACACTGAAGCTTTCTTT. Amino acid sequence: CAGGDRGNTEAFF.

The chain links TRBV7-2 to TRBJ2-7; 9 bases align to TRBD2. V lost 5 bases to trimming and J lost 5 bases; unmatched junction nucleotides: 10. The V gene's germline CDR1 is SGHTA and CDR2 FQGNSA. This CDR3 region has 15 residues. CDR3 sequence: CASSPSGGRAHEQYF. CDR3 coding DNA: TGTGCCAGCAGCCCAAGCGGCGGGAGGGCGCACGAGCAGTACTTC.

This chain connects TRBV19 to TRBJ2-5; 7 nucleotides line up with TRBD1. Trimming took 5 bases from V and 5 from J; bases not matched to a gene: 11. The CDR3 runs to 15 residues. The germline V gene encodes CDR1 LNHDA and CDR2 SQIVND (reference sequence). CDR3 nucleotide sequence: TGTGCCAGTAGTGCTCTGGTAGGGGGCCAGGAGACCCAGTACTTC. It encodes CASSALVGGQETQYF.